This T cell receptor (beta chain) is from a study of blood T cell repertoires in COVID-19. In the study overall: Sites in the United States, Italy and Spain provided acute and convalescent COVID-19 samples. T cells, B-cell-depleted T cells, or PBMCs provided the cDNA or gDNA that served as material.

This CDR3 spans 13 amino acids. CDR1 is SGHRS, CDR2 YFSETQ, per germline. J was trimmed by 3 bases and V by 5 bases; bases with no gene match: 1. Original processing methods: Estimated nucleated cell counts came from reference gene primer amplification. Sequencing used immunoSEQ multiplex PCR; TCRdb keeps in-frame clones, though not all of them. V, J and clone size are taken as reported in that table, and D and trimming were inferred from the DNA itself. The table has around 30,000 clones, 68% seen once; the top ten hold 17%. Sequencing was performed on peripheral blood. The TCR was taken from a human donor in a cohort sampled during active COVID-19. This sequence joins TRBV5-1 and TRBJ2-3; 9 bases match TRBD1. The CDR3 DNA reads TGCGCCAGCAGGACAGGGGGTACAGATACGCAGTATTTT. Translating it yields CASRTGGTDTQYF. Drawing the rest from reference TRBV5-1 and TRBJ2-3, the complete variable domain is KAGVTQTPRYLIKTRGQQVTLSCSPISGHRSVSWYQQTPGQGLQFLFEYFSETQRNKGNFPGRFSGRQFSNSRSEMNVSTLELGDSALYLCASRTGGTDTQYFGPGTRLTVL.